This T cell receptor (beta chain) came from a study of T cell responses to AZD1222 COVID-19 vaccine. The CDR3 runs 13 residues. With V trimmed by 4 bases and J by 8 bases, 3 bases remained unmatched. The germline V gene encodes CDR1 SGHDT and CDR2 YYEEEE. Study-level results: Vaccine-associated CD4 TCRs spanned spike, dominant at 160-218 and 743-854. The study sampled repertoires only after the peak T cell response. The reported proportion of spike-specific TCRs targeting unmutated variant regions was nearly half. Spike-specific TCRs gained breadth and depth after people received two AZD1222 doses.

To note about this clone: The antigen remains unidentified.

TCRdb's copy holds only in-frame clones and misses some; the assay was immunoSEQ multiplex PCR. The data contain about 120,000 clones, 75% to 90% of them singletons. The chain carries TRBV5-6 and TRBJ2-1, with 10 bases matching TRBD1. Sequencing was performed on peripheral blood, taken on day 0 of AZD1222 vaccination. This receptor was taken from an adult in good health. This CDR3 is CASSRDRGHEQFF. The CDR3 bases are TGTGCCAGCAGCAGGGACAGGGGCCATGAGCAGTTCTTC.